This TCR beta chain is drawn from a study of cytomegalovirus exposure and HLA in healthy donors. V was cut by 3 bases and J by 10 bases, with 12 bases left in between. In germline, CDR1 is PRHDT, CDR2 FYEKMQ (reference sequence). The length of the CDR3 is 12 residues. Regarding the study as a whole: Most TCR sequences were uncommon, yet certain public TCRs appeared in many donors. Highly shared variants forming one cluster were likely a sequencing artifact. Most TCR beta V segments were productive about 87% or about 30% of the time in an earlier analysis. The study carried out a later analysis of TCR beta sequences. It associated about 15,000 of them with specific HLA alleles at a false discovery rate of 0.05.

The PCR made use of 60 Vbeta and 13 Jbeta primers. The protocol was immunoSEQ multiplex PCR, while the TCRdb copy is restricted to in-frame clones and leaves out a portion. The data contain some 140,000 clones, 73% of them singletons. Of note for this clone: As yet, its antigen is unknown.

V gene TRBV13 combines with J gene TRBJ1-1; a weak D match, TRBD1 (6 bases). The source of this sequence is a woman aged 40 to 49 in good health and CMV-seronegative. Input material: PBMCs. CDR3: CASSLGAAGAFF. The CDR3 region has the DNA TGTGCCAGCAGCTTGGGGGCTGCCGGAGCTTTCTTT. The full variable domain, in which reference TRBV13 and TRBJ1-1 provide the parts outside the CDR3, is AAGVIQSPRHLIKEKRETATLKCYPIPRHDTVYWYQQGPGQDPQFLISFYEKMQSDKGSIPDRFSAQQFSDYHSELNMSSLELGDSALYFCASSLGAAGAFFGQGTRLTVV.